These T cell receptor beta chains were read from a single sample in a study of post-analysis software for immune sequencing data. From the PCR reads, TCRdb called clonotypes with MiXCR, one entry per CDR3 protein. The data hold some 690,000 distinct CDR3 sequences, with roughly three fifths observed a single time. The sample was blood. The receptors were sampled from a girl aged 2-10 years with multiple sclerosis. Both conserved end residues are part of each CDR3. D genes are given only for firm matches. A row's size may be missing; if present it is once, few, many or a size class.

cdr3_nt: TGTGCCAGCAGCCGGACAGGGCTTACTAACTATGGCTACACCTTC; cdr3_aa: CASSRTGLTNYGYTF; v_call: TRBV7-2; j_call: TRBJ1-2; d_call: TRBD1; clone_size: .
cdr3_nt: TGCAGCGTTGTTTTTGCGGGAGTTCGATTCAATGAGCAGTTCTTC; cdr3_aa: CSVVFAGVRFNEQFF; v_call: TRBV29-1; j_call: TRBJ2-1; d_call: TRBD2; clone_size: few
cdr3_nt: TGCAGCGTCCGCCGGGACAGGGGCACTGAAGCTTTCTTT; cdr3_aa: CSVRRDRGTEAFF; v_call: TRBV29-1; j_call: TRBJ1-1; d_call: TRBD1; clone_size: few
cdr3_nt: TGTGCCAGCAGCCAAGAAGGGGAGTACAATGAGCAGTTCTTC; cdr3_aa: CASSQEGEYNEQFF; v_call: TRBV3-1; j_call: TRBJ2-1; d_call: .; clone_size: .
cdr3_nt: TGCAGCGTTACAGGGGACGGCGATGGCTACACCTTC; cdr3_aa: CSVTGDGDGYTF; v_call: TRBV29-1; j_call: TRBJ1-2; d_call: TRBD1; clone_size: .
cdr3_nt: TGTGCCAGCATCGGGACAGGGCGGACTGAAGCTTTCTTT; cdr3_aa: CASIGTGRTEAFF; v_call: TRBV12-3/TRBV12-4; j_call: TRBJ1-1; d_call: TRBD1; clone_size: .
cdr3_nt: TGTGCCAGCAGTTTAGGTTTAACTCGCAATCAGCCCCAGCATTTT; cdr3_aa: CASSLGLTRNQPQHF; v_call: TRBV5-6; j_call: TRBJ1-5; d_call: .; clone_size: few
cdr3_nt: TGCAGCGTTGGTGGTCAGGGGTTAGGAGCTTTCTTT; cdr3_aa: CSVGGQGLGAFF; v_call: TRBV29-1; j_call: TRBJ1-1; d_call: .; clone_size: .
cdr3_nt: TGCAGTGCGACCGGGACTAGCGGGAGGGCGGACAATGAGCAGTTCTTC; cdr3_aa: CSATGTSGRADNEQFF; v_call: TRBV20-1; j_call: TRBJ2-1; d_call: TRBD2; clone_size: .
cdr3_nt: TGTGCCAGCAGCATTAAACAGGGGTTGCCCGGGGATACGCAGTATTTT; cdr3_aa: CASSIKQGLPGDTQYF; v_call: TRBV6-4; j_call: TRBJ2-3; d_call: TRBD1; clone_size: .
cdr3_nt: TGTGCCATCAGAAGGCCCAGAGCCAACTATGGCTACACCTTC; cdr3_aa: CAIRRPRANYGYTF; v_call: TRBV10-3; j_call: TRBJ1-2; d_call: .; clone_size: .
cdr3_nt: TGTGCCAGCAGTCTTCGGGACAGCCCCCGGGGTCCAGATACGCAGTATTTT; cdr3_aa: CASSLRDSPRGPDTQYF; v_call: TRBV12-3/TRBV12-4; j_call: TRBJ2-3; d_call: TRBD1; clone_size: .
cdr3_nt: TGTGCCAGCAGCAAAGCGCTAAAAGGCAGACAGCCCCAGCATTTT; cdr3_aa: CASSKALKGRQPQHF; v_call: TRBV21-1; j_call: TRBJ1-5; d_call: .; clone_size: .
cdr3_nt: TGCAGTGCGCCGACTAGCGGTACCTACGAGCAGTACTTC; cdr3_aa: CSAPTSGTYEQYF; v_call: TRBV20-1; j_call: TRBJ2-7; d_call: TRBD2; clone_size: few
cdr3_nt: TGTGCCATCAGTCGGACAGGGGCGAACACTGAAGCTTTCTTT; cdr3_aa: CAISRTGANTEAFF; v_call: TRBV10-3; j_call: TRBJ1-1; d_call: TRBD1; clone_size: .
cdr3_nt: TGCGCCAGCAGCGAAGGCGCTCTAGATACGCAGTATTTT; cdr3_aa: CASSEGALDTQYF; v_call: TRBV5-1; j_call: TRBJ2-3; d_call: .; clone_size: .
cdr3_nt: TGTGCCAGTGATGGGGACGGGGAGGAGCAGTACTTC; cdr3_aa: CASDGDGEEQYF; v_call: TRBV7-2; j_call: TRBJ2-7; d_call: .; clone_size: .
cdr3_nt: TGTGCCACCTTGGCCAGTGGCTACACCTTC; cdr3_aa: CATLASGYTF; v_call: TRBV6-2/TRBV6-3; j_call: TRBJ1-2; d_call: .; clone_size: few
cdr3_nt: TGCGCCAGCAGCTTGGCCACGAACCCTTCCTACAATGAGCAGTTCTTC; cdr3_aa: CASSLATNPSYNEQFF; v_call: TRBV5-1; j_call: TRBJ2-1; d_call: .; clone_size: few
cdr3_nt: TGCGCCAGCAGCCAGCTCCTAGCGTCAGAGACCCAGTACTTC; cdr3_aa: CASSQLLASETQYF; v_call: TRBV4-3; j_call: TRBJ2-5; d_call: .; clone_size: .
cdr3_nt: TGCAGCGCTAACACTGGGGCCAACGTCCTGACTTTC; cdr3_aa: CSANTGANVLTF; v_call: TRBV29-1; j_call: TRBJ2-6; d_call: .; clone_size: .
cdr3_nt: TGTGCCAGCAGCGTAGATCGGGGGTCTGGGGCCAACGTCCTGACTTTC; cdr3_aa: CASSVDRGSGANVLTF; v_call: TRBV9; j_call: TRBJ2-6; d_call: .; clone_size: .
cdr3_nt: TGTGCCACCAGTGATGTCCAAGTTTACAATGAGCAGTTCTTC; cdr3_aa: CATSDVQVYNEQFF; v_call: TRBV24-1; j_call: TRBJ2-1; d_call: .; clone_size: few
cdr3_nt: TGTGCCAGCAGCTTGGTGGATGAGGGTAAATACGAGCAGTACTTC; cdr3_aa: CASSLVDEGKYEQYF; v_call: TRBV14; j_call: TRBJ2-7; d_call: .; clone_size: .
cdr3_nt: TGCGCCAGCAGCCAAGATCCCGGCAGATCGGGCTACACCTTC; cdr3_aa: CASSQDPGRSGYTF; v_call: TRBV4-3; j_call: TRBJ1-2; d_call: .; clone_size: .
cdr3_nt: TGTGCCAGCAGTGGCCGGCGGACCGACAATGAGCAGTTCTTC; cdr3_aa: CASSGRRTDNEQFF; v_call: TRBV6-1; j_call: TRBJ2-1; d_call: .; clone_size: .
cdr3_nt: TGTGCTAGTGGTTTGAGTCGGGCTACTGTCAATGAGCAGTTCTTC; cdr3_aa: CASGLSRATVNEQFF; v_call: TRBV12-5; j_call: TRBJ2-1; d_call: .; clone_size: .
cdr3_nt: TGTGCCAGCAGCCAAGATCCCCGAGAACCCTCCAGCAATCAGCCCCAGCATTTT; cdr3_aa: CASSQDPREPSSNQPQHF; v_call: TRBV4-2; j_call: TRBJ1-5; d_call: .; clone_size: few
cdr3_nt: TGTGCCAGCAGTGAAGCGCTCGTCGCCCAGCCCCAGCATTTT; cdr3_aa: CASSEALVAQPQHF; v_call: TRBV2; j_call: TRBJ1-5; d_call: .; clone_size: few
cdr3_nt: TGTGCCAGCAGCGCTACAGGGGCAGAAGATACGCAGTATTTT; cdr3_aa: CASSATGAEDTQYF; v_call: TRBV7-2; j_call: TRBJ2-3; d_call: TRBD1; clone_size: few
cdr3_nt: TGTGCTAGTTCGTCATCGCGGAACTACAATGAGCAGTTCTTC; cdr3_aa: CASSSSRNYNEQFF; v_call: TRBV12-5; j_call: TRBJ2-1; d_call: .; clone_size: .
cdr3_nt: TGCAGCGTTGAGGGGAATAACTATGGCTACACCTTC; cdr3_aa: CSVEGNNYGYTF; v_call: TRBV29-1; j_call: TRBJ1-2; d_call: .; clone_size: few
cdr3_nt: TGTGCCAGCAGCCCAACAATAGCGGGAGAGATCTCCTACAATGAGCAGTTCTTC; cdr3_aa: CASSPTIAGEISYNEQFF; v_call: TRBV9; j_call: TRBJ2-1; d_call: TRBD2; clone_size: .
cdr3_nt: TGTGCCAGCAGTTACCAATCCCGGACACGTCACAATGAGCAGTTCTTC; cdr3_aa: CASSYQSRTRHNEQFF; v_call: TRBV6-5; j_call: TRBJ2-1; d_call: .; clone_size: .
cdr3_nt: TGCGCCAGCAGCCCCGGTATGGGGGCCTACGAGCAGTACTTC; cdr3_aa: CASSPGMGAYEQYF; v_call: TRBV5-1; j_call: TRBJ2-7; d_call: .; clone_size: .
cdr3_nt: TGCAGTGCGGGCAGGACTAGCGGGACGGGACAGTTCTTC; cdr3_aa: CSAGRTSGTGQFF; v_call: TRBV20-1; j_call: TRBJ2-1; d_call: TRBD2; clone_size: .
cdr3_nt: TGTGCCAGCAGTCCCGGGACTAGCGGGCCCTACGAGCAGTACTTC; cdr3_aa: CASSPGTSGPYEQYF; v_call: TRBV12-3/TRBV12-4; j_call: TRBJ2-7; d_call: TRBD2; clone_size: .